A selection of T cell receptor beta chains follows, all from one sample in a study of T-cell memory formation after mild COVID-19. TCRdb fed the 5' RACE reads into MiXCR, producing one record per CDR3 protein. The repertoire holds a few hundred thousand distinct CDR3 sequences, with roughly 20% as singletons. Sequencing was carried out using PBMCs or a T cell subset sorted from them (not recorded which). The receptors were gathered from an adult woman who had mild COVID-19 (a few samples of this study predate the infection). Cell type and time point are not known. Each CDR3 is given with its conserved first and last residue. Fields, in order: J gene, clone size, D gene, V gene, CDR3 DNA, CDR3 protein. D genes are given only for firm matches. Size tells how often a clone was seen (once, few, many) or the class of an expanded clone, and some rows leave it out.

>TRBJ2-5|.|.|TRBV29-1
TGCAGCGTTGGGTTGGGTTTGGGAGAGACCCAGTACTTC
CSVGLGLGETQYF
>TRBJ2-5|.|TRBD2|TRBV6-6
TGTGCCAGCAGTTCAGGACTAGCGGAGGGACAAGAGACCCAGTACTTC
CASSSGLAEGQETQYF
>TRBJ2-1|.|TRBD1|TRBV3-1
TGTGCCAGCAGCCAGGGACAGGGGTTGAATGAGCAGTTCTTC
CASSQGQGLNEQFF
>TRBJ2-1|.|.|TRBV12-3/TRBV12-4
TGTGCCAGCAGGAAGATATACCCCTCGGAGCAGTTCTTC
CASRKIYPSEQFF
>TRBJ1-1|.|.|TRBV9
TGTGCCAGCAGCGCGAGGGAGGGGTCTGAAGCTTTCTTT
CASSAREGSEAFF
>TRBJ1-1|.|.|TRBV5-1
TGCGCCAGCAGCCTCGAACGGACAGCAAATGAAGCTTTCTTT
CASSLERTANEAFF
>TRBJ2-1|.|TRBD2|TRBV20-1
TGCAGTGCTAGTGGAGCGGGAGGTTCGTCCTACAATGAGCAGTTCTTC
CSASGAGGSSYNEQFF
>TRBJ1-1|.|.|TRBV29-1
TGCAGCCTTTTACGGACGGATAAAAACACTGAAGCTTTCTTT
CSLLRTDKNTEAFF
>TRBJ2-3|.|TRBD2|TRBV7-7
TGTGCCAGCAGCTTATCGACACTAGCGTCGACAGATACGCAGTATTTT
CASSLSTLASTDTQYF
>TRBJ1-6|few|.|TRBV20-1
TGCAGTGCCAAAGGACAGCCTATCTCCTATAATTCACCCCTCCACTTT
CSAKGQPISYNSPLHF
>TRBJ2-5|.|.|TRBV11-2
TGTGCCAGCAGCTTTATTTGGGGCGGACCTAACCAAGAGACCCAGTACTTC
CASSFIWGGPNQETQYF
>TRBJ1-2|few|TRBD1|TRBV6-5
TGTGCCAGCAGAAAAGGGACAGGGAGAACCTATGGCTACACCTTC
CASRKGTGRTYGYTF
>TRBJ1-2|.|.|TRBV20-1
TGCAGTGCTAAGGGAGCGGGATCGGCTAACTATGGCTACACCTTC
CSAKGAGSANYGYTF
>TRBJ2-5|few|.|TRBV20-1
TGCAGTGCTAGTGTCGGGGATGGAGAGACCCAGTACTTC
CSASVGDGETQYF
>TRBJ2-3|.|.|TRBV7-2
TGTGCCAGCAGCAATTCACCCCCTAGCTTTTCTACGCAGTATTTT
CASSNSPPSFSTQYF
>TRBJ1-6|few|TRBD1|TRBV6-6
TGTGCCAGCAGTACACCAACAGGGGGCTTGGATTCACCCCTCCACTTT
CASSTPTGGLDSPLHF
>TRBJ2-1|few|.|TRBV12-3/TRBV12-4
TGTGCCAGCAGTCCGGAGGGGACTCAGTCCGTTGAGCAGTTCTTC
CASSPEGTQSVEQFF
>TRBJ1-1|.|TRBD1|TRBV12-3/TRBV12-4
TGTGCCAGCAGAACCCAGGGGGGCGCGACGTCTGAAGCTTTCTTT
CASRTQGGATSEAFF
>TRBJ2-7|.|TRBD1|TRBV28
TGTGCCAGCAGCGACAGGGACCCCTACGAGCAGTACTTC
CASSDRDPYEQYF
>TRBJ2-3|.|.|TRBV6-6
TGTGCCAGCAGTTACCAAGGAAATACGCAGTATTTT
CASSYQGNTQYF
>TRBJ2-7|.|.|TRBV25-1
TGTGCCAGCAGTACACCCGACAGCCGACCCTCCTACGAGCAGTACTTC
CASSTPDSRPSYEQYF
>TRBJ1-1|.|.|TRBV2
TGTGCCAGCAGTGACAGACGAACAACTGAAGCTTTCTTT
CASSDRRTTEAFF
>TRBJ2-5|.|.|TRBV7-9
TGTGCCAGCAGCACTCCGGGGCAGCAAGAGACCCAGTACTTC
CASSTPGQQETQYF
>TRBJ2-6|.|.|TRBV30
TGTGCCTGGAGTATGGACTCCGGGGCCAACGTCCTGACTTTC
CAWSMDSGANVLTF
>TRBJ2-7|once|TRBD2|TRBV27
TGTGCCAGCAGTTTACACTTAGCGGGCTACGAGCAGTACTTC
CASSLHLAGYEQYF
>TRBJ2-1|few|.|TRBV11-1
TGTGCCAGCAGCTTAGCGGCAGGGAACGAGCAGTTCTTC
CASSLAAGNEQFF
>TRBJ2-2|few|TRBD2|TRBV18
TGTGCCAGCTCACCCGGGACTAGCGTCGGGGAGCTGTTTTTT
CASSPGTSVGELFF
>TRBJ1-4|few|.|TRBV20-1
TGCAGTGCTAGAGGCTACGGGGGAGGAGAAAAACTGTTTTTT
CSARGYGGGEKLFF
>TRBJ1-1|.|.|TRBV24-1
TGTGCCACCCCCCGACAGCAGTTGATGAACACTGAAGCTTTCTTT
CATPRQQLMNTEAFF
>TRBJ1-1|.|.|TRBV6-5
TGTGCCAGCAGTTACTCCTATAGGGGGACGGGTGAAGCTTTCTTT
CASSYSYRGTGEAFF
>TRBJ1-1|few|.|TRBV28
TGTGCCAGCAGCCTCAGGGGATTGGGGACTGAAGCTTTCTTT
CASSLRGLGTEAFF
>TRBJ1-3|.|.|TRBV30
TGTGCCTGGAGTAGTACAGGAGGAAACACCATATATTTT
CAWSSTGGNTIYF
>TRBJ1-2|few|.|TRBV12-3/TRBV12-4
TGTGCCAGCAGCCGAACAGGGTCCGCCTATGGCTACACCTTC
CASSRTGSAYGYTF
>TRBJ2-1|.|TRBD2|TRBV9
TGTGCCAGCAGCCTTCGGACTAGCGGGGCGGCGTGGGAGCAGTTCTTC
CASSLRTSGAAWEQFF
>TRBJ1-2|.|.|TRBV29-1
TGCAGCGTTGAAGATCCCAGGGGCCCTGGCTACACCTTC
CSVEDPRGPGYTF
>TRBJ2-1|.|TRBD2|TRBV9
TGTGCCAGCAGCTCTATGGCGGGGGGGCCTAATGAGCAGTTCTTC
CASSSMAGGPNEQFF
>TRBJ1-1|.|TRBD1|TRBV11-2
TGTGCCAGCAGCTTAGCCTCGACAGGGTTTACTGAAGCTTTCTTT
CASSLASTGFTEAFF
>TRBJ2-3|few|.|TRBV7-2
TGTGCCAGCAGCCCTAACTGGGTGGCGGATACGCAGTATTTT
CASSPNWVADTQYF
>TRBJ2-3|once|.|TRBV7-9
TGTGCCAGCAGCCTCCTGGACTTCCGCACAGATACGCAGTATTTT
CASSLLDFRTDTQYF
>TRBJ2-1|many|TRBD2|TRBV7-9
TGTGCCAGCAGCTTAGCGCTGGTCGCGGGGGGCTCTATCAATGAGCAGTTCTTC
CASSLALVAGGSINEQFF
>TRBJ2-5|.|.|TRBV20-1
TGCAGTGCTAGTGGCAGAGCAGAGACCCAGTACTTC
CSASGRAETQYF
>TRBJ1-1|many|.|TRBV5-1
TGCGCCAGCAGCTTGTCAGCGGCACGGACACAGAACACTGAAGCTTTCTTT
CASSLSAARTQNTEAFF
>TRBJ2-3|.|TRBD2|TRBV20-1
TGCAGTGCTAGAGCCCAGCGGGAGACGGCAGATACGCAGTATTTT
CSARAQRETADTQYF
>TRBJ2-3|.|.|TRBV7-3
TGTGCCAGCAGCTTCGAGTCCTCAGATACGCAGTATTTT
CASSFESSDTQYF
>TRBJ1-2|few|.|TRBV4-1
TGCGCCAGCAGCCAAGGCGGACGGGTAGGCTACACCTTC
CASSQGGRVGYTF
>TRBJ2-7|.|.|TRBV6-5
TGTGCCAGCAGTTATGTGGCAGGGGGGGCCTACGAGCAGTACTTC
CASSYVAGGAYEQYF
>TRBJ1-2|.|.|TRBV29-1
TGCAGCGTTGAAGATCGAGGGGGGGGCAACTATGGCTACACCTTC
CSVEDRGGGNYGYTF
>TRBJ1-1|.|.|TRBV4-2
TGTGCCAGCAGCCAAGATCTTTGGGTTCGGACTGAAGCTTTCTTT
CASSQDLWVRTEAFF